A selection of T cell receptor beta chains follows, all from one sample in a study of response to subunit inactivated influenza vaccine. One entry per CDR3 protein results from TCRdb running MiXCR on the RT-PCR reads. The table lists about 650,000 distinct CDR3 sequences, approximately 15% of them singletons. The source was PBMCs from blood, collected approximately 12 days after vaccination. The receptors shown here come from a man between 50 and 59 years old who received an inactivated influenza vaccine. Each CDR3 is given with its conserved first and last residue. The order of the fields is clone size, J gene, V gene, CDR3 protein. A clone size is listed for some rows: how often the clone was seen (once, few, many), or a class if it is expanded.

few,TRBJ1-3,TRBV12-3/TRBV12-4,CASRKTGGAGNTIYF
many,TRBJ1-6,TRBV12-3/TRBV12-4,CASRPGTDNSPLHF
NA,TRBJ2-7,TRBV6-2/TRBV6-3,CASSSPTQTGYEQYF
few,TRBJ2-5,TRBV11-2,CASSLDVTRGETQYF
NA,TRBJ2-7,TRBV29-1,CSVEVTTTEQYF
many,TRBJ1-1,TRBV12-3/TRBV12-4,CASRNRDSEAFF
NA,TRBJ2-2,TRBV10-3,CAISPGGGPSNTGELFF
NA,TRBJ2-5,TRBV10-2,CASSGGPVETQYF
NA,TRBJ1-5,TRBV19,CASSHRIGTRDQPQHF
NA,TRBJ2-5,TRBV28,CASSLDRDSETQYF
many,TRBJ2-2,TRBV3-1,CASSQVSSVGELFF
few,TRBJ2-1,TRBV3-1,CASSHDTGLGSDVHNEQFF
few,TRBJ1-5,TRBV20-1,CSARVGDSNQPQHF
NA,TRBJ2-4,TRBV19,CASSIGGGGGAKNIQYF
few,TRBJ2-1,TRBV7-2,CASSPRVGPYEQFF
many,TRBJ1-5,TRBV12-3/TRBV12-4,CASSFLVDQPQHF
few,TRBJ1-1,TRBV6-1,CASTSRWRTNTEAFF
NA,TRBJ1-2,TRBV28,CASSRSAPILYGYTF
NA,TRBJ1-6,TRBV12-3/TRBV12-4,CASRRHPSSNSPLHF
NA,TRBJ2-4,TRBV15,CATSRSDIQYF
NA,TRBJ2-1,TRBV7-8,CASSSTGTSREQFF
NA,TRBJ1-4,TRBV5-1,CASSLVGKANEKLFF
many,TRBJ2-7,TRBV11-2,CASSPISGSGEQYF
NA,TRBJ2-7,TRBV27,CASSLATSGVYEQYF
few,TRBJ1-1,TRBV28,CASSLLRGVTEAFF
few,TRBJ1-1,TRBV5-1,CASSFTTNTEAFF
few,TRBJ2-7,TRBV5-1,CASSKTGVDYEQYF
few,TRBJ2-2,TRBV11-1,CASSFDEVAGANTGELFF
NA,TRBJ2-5,TRBV5-5,CASRGGGLQETQYF
NA,TRBJ2-2,TRBV6-2/TRBV6-3,CASRRTSGSSATGELFF
NA,TRBJ1-2,TRBV4-2,CASSQRQGRSYGYTF
NA,TRBJ2-1,TRBV15,CATSRAYNEQFF
many,TRBJ1-4,TRBV29-1,CSVRATNEKLFF
many,TRBJ2-1,TRBV11-1,CASSRKIRLAGVINEQFF
few,TRBJ2-7,TRBV7-6,CASSSLFTDRDHSYEQYF
NA,TRBJ1-1,TRBV4-1,CASSQDYRSDLEAFF
many,TRBJ2-7,TRBV7-2,CASSLQGFREQYF
few,TRBJ2-1,TRBV20-1,CSASGRSIDEQFF
many,TRBJ2-7,TRBV9,CASSPRTGLDEQYF
NA,TRBJ2-5,TRBV9,CASSVTTGPQETQYF
many,TRBJ2-3,TRBV5-1,CASSDASTDTQYF
few,TRBJ1-1,TRBV4-3,CASSQDGSGRSQAFF
NA,TRBJ2-1,TRBV7-9,CASSLGRGTGEQFF
few,TRBJ2-2,TRBV5-6,CASSSDVPGELFF
few,TRBJ1-4,TRBV5-1,CASSSGDSTNEKLFF
NA,TRBJ2-7,TRBV5-1,CASSTSGTGGYEQYF
many,TRBJ2-3,TRBV4-3,CASSQDWSQGIDTQYF
once,TRBJ2-5,TRBV7-2,CASSSNRQETQYF
few,TRBJ2-1,TRBV27,CASSLYGYQSSYNEQFF
few,TRBJ2-5,TRBV6-2/TRBV6-3,CASSYSRQGARETQYF
NA,TRBJ2-2,TRBV10-3,CAISETSTGELFF
NA,TRBJ2-7,TRBV7-9,CASHGGISGNEQYF